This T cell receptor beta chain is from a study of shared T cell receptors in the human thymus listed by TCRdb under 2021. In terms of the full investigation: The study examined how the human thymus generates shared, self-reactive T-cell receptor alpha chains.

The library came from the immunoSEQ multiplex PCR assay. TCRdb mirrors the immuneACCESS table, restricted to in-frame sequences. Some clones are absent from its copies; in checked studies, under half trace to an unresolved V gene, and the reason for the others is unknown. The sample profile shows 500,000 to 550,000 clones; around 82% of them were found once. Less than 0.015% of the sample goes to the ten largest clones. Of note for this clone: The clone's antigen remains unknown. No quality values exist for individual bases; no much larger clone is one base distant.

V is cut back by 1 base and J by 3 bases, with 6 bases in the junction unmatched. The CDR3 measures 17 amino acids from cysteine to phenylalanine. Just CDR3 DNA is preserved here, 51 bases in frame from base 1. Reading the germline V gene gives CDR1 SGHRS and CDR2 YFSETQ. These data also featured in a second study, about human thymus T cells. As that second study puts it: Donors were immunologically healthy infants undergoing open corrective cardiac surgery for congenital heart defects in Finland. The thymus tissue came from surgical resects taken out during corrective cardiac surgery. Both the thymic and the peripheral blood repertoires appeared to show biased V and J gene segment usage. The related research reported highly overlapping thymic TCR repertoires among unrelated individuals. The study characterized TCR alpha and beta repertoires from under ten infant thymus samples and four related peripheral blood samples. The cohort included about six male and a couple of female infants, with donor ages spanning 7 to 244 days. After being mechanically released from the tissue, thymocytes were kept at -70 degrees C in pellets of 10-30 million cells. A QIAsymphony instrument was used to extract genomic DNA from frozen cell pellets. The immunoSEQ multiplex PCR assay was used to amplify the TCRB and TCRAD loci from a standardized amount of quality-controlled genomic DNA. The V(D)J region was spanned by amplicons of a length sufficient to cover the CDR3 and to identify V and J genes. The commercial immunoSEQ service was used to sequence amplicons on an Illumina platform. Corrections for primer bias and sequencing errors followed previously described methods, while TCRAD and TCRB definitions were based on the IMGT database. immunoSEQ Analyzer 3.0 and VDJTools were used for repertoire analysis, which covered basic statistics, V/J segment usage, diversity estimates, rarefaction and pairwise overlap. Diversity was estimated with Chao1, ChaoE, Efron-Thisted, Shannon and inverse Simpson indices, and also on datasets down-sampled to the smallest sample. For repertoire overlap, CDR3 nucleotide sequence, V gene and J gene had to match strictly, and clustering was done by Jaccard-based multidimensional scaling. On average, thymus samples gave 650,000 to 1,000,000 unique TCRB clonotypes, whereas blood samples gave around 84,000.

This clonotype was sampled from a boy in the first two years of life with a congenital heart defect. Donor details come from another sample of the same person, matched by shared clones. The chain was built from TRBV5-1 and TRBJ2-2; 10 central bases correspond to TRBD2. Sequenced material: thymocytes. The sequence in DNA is TGCGCCAGCAGCTTGTGGGCTAGCGGGAGTGACACCGGGGAGCTGTTTTTT. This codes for CASSLWASGSDTGELFF.